The clone carrying this T cell receptor beta chain was recorded only once. Its specificity is unknown. Assay: immunoSEQ multiplex PCR; the TCRdb copy retains only in-frame clones and omits some. The sample contains roughly 150,000 clones, approximately 93% of which appear only once. The sample is drawn from a study of T cell responses to AZD1222 COVID-19 vaccine. Whole-study context: Second-dose intervals of approximately 4 or approximately 12 weeks were pooled.

Study-wide findings and caveats: It should be noted that donors were predominantly white British and more often female, and clonal diversity was possibly underestimated. Spike-wide vaccine-associated CD4 TCRs dominated at 160-218 and 743-854. Repertoires were sampled only after the peak T cell response.

V was pared by 4 bases and J by 2 bases, with 2 bases of the junction left unmatched. CDR1 and CDR2 (germline): LGHNA, YNFKEQ. The CDR3 runs 14 residues. This TCR came from an adult in good health. The chain is built from TRBV4-2 and TRBJ1-2; the match to TRBD1 covers 9 bases. This specimen was peripheral blood, taken on day 0 of AZD1222 vaccination. The CDR3 sequence is CASSLGQGNYGYTF. CDR3 nucleotide sequence: TGTGCCAGCAGCCTTGGACAGGGGAACTATGGCTACACCTTC.